The following is a T cell receptor beta chain sequence with its context. What it binds is not known. These data originate in a study of graft-versus-host responses after intestinal transplantation. Whole-study context: Every recipient had anti-thymocyte globulin induction and 2 to 3 years of tacrolimus plus steroids. General observations from the study: GvH clones were identified in recipient marrow, with some first appearing in ileum or blood. Circulating GvH clone levels at their peak were associated with HvG declines (early post-transplant). Graft-donor T cell macrochimerism coincided with high graft-versus-host to host-versus-graft clonal ratios in allografts.

Profiled with immunoSEQ multiplex PCR; TCRdb holds only in-frame clones, not every one. The sample lists roughly 120,000 clones, 85% to 95% occurring once. This TCR was sampled from a human donor who was the organ donor for an intestinal transplant. Sequenced material: unstimulated CD8+ T cells sorted from spleen or lymph node cells, taken before transplant.

The CDR3 region is CASSEYTSGGITDTQYF. CDR3 sequence (DNA): TGTGCCAGCAGTGAATATACTAGCGGGGGTATCACAGATACGCAGTATTTT. The chain combines TRBV25-1 with TRBJ2-3; 11 bases map to TRBD2. This CDR3 has 17 residues. Trimming took 0 bases from V and 2 from J; bases not matched to a gene: 4. Germline-derived CDR1 and CDR2 are MGHDK and SYGVNS.